The clone carrying this T cell receptor beta chain is a singleton in its sample. Its target is not known. This CDR3 is 13 amino acids long. J was trimmed by 7 bases and V by 5 bases; bases with no gene match: 7. In germline, CDR1 is SNHLY, CDR2 FYNNEI. This sample is drawn from a study of CD8+CD57+ T cells in acquired aplastic anemia. Whole-study results and caveats: Controls and patients did not differ significantly in CD8+ Simpson's diversity.

Only patients with CD8+CD57+ cell expansion on flow cytometry were chosen for sequencing. Profiling of TCR beta VDJ combinations and CDR3 sequences used genomic DNA as template. TCRdb reprocessed the reads with MiXCR, giving one entry per CDR3 protein. The sample includes some 150,000 distinct CDR3 sequences, around 75% of them seen just once. The TCR was taken from a human donor with aplastic anemia. The sample comprised sorted CD4+, CD8+, or CD8+CD57+ T cells (not recorded which) from PBMCs. V gene TRBV2 combines with J gene TRBJ1-1; 7 positions agree with TRBD1. CDR3 sequence (DNA): TGTGCCAGCAGTCTACGACAGGGTCATGAAGCTTTCTTT. Translated, it gives CASSLRQGHEAFF.